This T cell receptor (beta chain) emerged from a study of blood T cell repertoires in COVID-19. CDR3 length equals 15 residues. Trimming took 1 base from V and 7 from J, leaving 17 bases between them. Germline loops: CDR1 GTSNPN, CDR2 SVGIG (reference sequence). Generated by immunoSEQ multiplex PCR, the TCRdb table keeps only in-frame clones and is missing some. The repertoire holds roughly 450,000 clones, about 90% seen once, with about 0.57% in the top ten. Participants' own reports of clinical history determined their cohort assignment. The sequence came from a man younger than 35 who had recovered from COVID-19. The J gene is TRBJ2-1, the V gene TRBV30; D perhaps matches TRBD2 (6 bases). Material for sequencing was PBMCs or T cells enriched from blood (not recorded which). The CDR3: CAWSALAGDENEQFF. For the CDR3, the DNA is TGTGCCTGGAGTGCACTAGCAGGAGATGAGAATGAGCAGTTCTTC.